The rows below give T cell receptor beta chains drawn from one sample of a study of blood T cell repertoires in COVID-19. Assay: immunoSEQ multiplex PCR; the TCRdb copy retains only in-frame clones and omits some. The profile shows about 210,000 clones, over 70% of them singletons. The sample comprised peripheral blood. The receptors were gathered from a woman between 65 and 79 years old with acute or convalescent COVID-19. CDR3s include the opening cysteine and the closing phenylalanine or tryptophan. The D gene is left open where the match is weak.

cdr3_nt: TGTGCCACCAGCAGTAGGGGGTTCACAGATACGCAGTATTTT; cdr3_aa: CATSSRGFTDTQYF; d_call: -; v_call: TRBV15; j_call: TRBJ2-3; cdr3_length: 14
cdr3_nt: TGTGCCTGGAGTGTGAATGGACTGGAGTATGAGCAGTTCTTC; cdr3_aa: CAWSVNGLEYEQFF; d_call: -; v_call: TRBV30; j_call: TRBJ2-1; cdr3_length: 14
cdr3_nt: TGCGCCAGCAGCTTGGCCGGGGGGTCTGGGGCCAACGTCCTGACTTTC; cdr3_aa: CASSLAGGSGANVLTF; d_call: TRBD2; v_call: TRBV5-1; j_call: TRBJ2-6; cdr3_length: 16
cdr3_nt: TGTGCCAGCAGCCCGAGACTAGCGGGGGGGCCTCGGCAAGAGACCCAGTACTTC; cdr3_aa: CASSPRLAGGPRQETQYF; d_call: TRBD2; v_call: TRBV7-2; j_call: TRBJ2-5; cdr3_length: 18
cdr3_nt: TGCGCCAGCAGCCCATCGGGACTCGTGGGGCAGTATTTT; cdr3_aa: CASSPSGLVGQYF; d_call: -; v_call: TRBV5-1; j_call: TRBJ2-3; cdr3_length: 13
cdr3_nt: TGTGCCAGCAGCTTAGATCCCGGGACTCCCTACGAGCAGTACTTC; cdr3_aa: CASSLDPGTPYEQYF; d_call: -; v_call: TRBV7-2; j_call: TRBJ2-7; cdr3_length: 15
cdr3_nt: TGTGCCAGCAGCCTCCTTGAACTAGCGGGGGAGCAGTACTTC; cdr3_aa: CASSLLELAGEQYF; d_call: TRBD2; v_call: TRBV7-9; j_call: TRBJ2-7; cdr3_length: 14
cdr3_nt: TGTGCCAGCAGTCCACAGCTTATCTATGGCTACACCTTC; cdr3_aa: CASSPQLIYGYTF; d_call: -; v_call: TRBV12-3/TRBV12-4; j_call: TRBJ1-2; cdr3_length: 13
cdr3_nt: TGTGCCAGCACCTCTGAACTAGCGGGGGGAAATGAGCAGTTCTTC; cdr3_aa: CASTSELAGGNEQFF; d_call: TRBD2; v_call: TRBV7-3; j_call: TRBJ2-1; cdr3_length: 15
cdr3_nt: TGTGCCAGCAGTGGGGCCGGTACTGAAGCTTTCTTT; cdr3_aa: CASSGAGTEAFF; d_call: -; v_call: TRBV2; j_call: TRBJ1-1; cdr3_length: 12